This T cell receptor beta chain was identified during a study of human T cells and chemical hapten exposure. Concerning this clonotype itself: What it recognizes is unknown.

The CDR3 is 12 amino acids. V was trimmed by 2 bases and J by 6 bases, leaving 6 bases between them. CDR1 is MNHNS and CDR2 is SASEGT in the germline V gene. General study findings and limits: Clustering by CDR3 similarity yielded significantly more large clusters from expanded TCRs than controls.

Time point: patch test 1, 2 weeks after DPC sensitization. The treatment is: therapeutic diphenylcyclopropenone sensitization with weekly scalp DPC. TCRdb fed the RACE reads into MiXCR, producing one record per CDR3 protein. The sample lists some 350,000 distinct CDR3 sequences; approximately 6.9% were seen once. The receptor was derived from a young woman with alopecia areata. Some clones in this sample may be carry-over from other donors' samples. Sequences were derived from whole blood, sampled in connection with sensitization to the hapten diphenylcyclopropenone (DPC). The J gene is TRBJ2-3, the V gene TRBV6-1; D ambiguous. In DNA, the CDR3 is TGTGCCAGCAGTGAATATCGGGATACGCAGTATTTT. Amino acid sequence: CASSEYRDTQYF.